A single sample gave rise to the 10 T cell receptor beta chains below, sequenced in a study of cytomegalovirus exposure and HLA in healthy donors. The study ran its PCR with 60 Vbeta and 13 Jbeta primers. Profiling relied on immunoSEQ multiplex PCR, and the TCRdb table lists in-frame clones only, not all of them. In the table there are about 88,000 clones, about two thirds of which are singletons. The sample consisted of PBMCs. Source of these receptors: a man between 50 and 59 years old in good health and CMV-seronegative.

This chain uses TRBV7-6 with TRBJ1-6; TRBD1 matches at 11 bases. Trimming at V came to 2 bases and at J to 6 bases, leaving 3 bases not matched to a gene. The germline CDR1 and CDR2 sequences are SGHVS and FNYEAQ. The CDR3 totals 16 residues. CDR3 DNA sequence: TGTGCCAGCAGCTTAACGGGGACAGGGGGTAATTCACCCCTCCACTTT. Translating it yields CASSLTGTGGNSPLHF.

The rearrangement joins TRBV7-8 to TRBJ1-3, with unresolved D. The CDR3 runs 15 residues. CDR1 SGHVS and CDR2 FQNEAQ come from the germline V gene. Trimming stripped 5 bases from V and 9 bases from J, with 20 bases between. The CDR3 reads CASSPLWTEVATIYF. In nucleotides, the CDR3 is TGTGCCAGCAGCCCCCTCTGGACTGAAGTAGCCACCATATATTTT.

The chain has TRBV27 and TRBJ1-3, with D tentatively TRBD1 (5 bases). In germline, CDR1 is MNHEY, CDR2 SMNVEV (reference sequence). Trimming stripped 3 bases from V and 4 bases from J, with 13 bases between. The CDR3 extends over 15 amino acids. The CDR3 bases are TGTGCCAGCAGTTTCTCCCGGGACTCCGGAAACACCATATATTTT. This encodes CASSFSRDSGNTIYF.

The chain is built from TRBV2 and TRBJ1-5, with D maybe TRBD1 (5 bases). Trimming stripped 2 bases from V and 5 bases from J, with 13 bases between. Per germline, CDR1 SNHLY and CDR2 FYNNEI. This CDR3 is 15 amino acids long. Written as DNA, the CDR3 is TGTGCCAGCAGTGAACGCAGAAAAGGGGATCAGCCCCAGCATTTT. It encodes CASSERRKGDQPQHF.

V is TRBV7-2 and J is TRBJ1-4; possibly TRBD1 for D (6 bases). Trimming removed 5 bases at V and 3 bases at J, with 7 bases between. The CDR3 extends over 13 amino acids. Per germline, CDR1 SGHTA and CDR2 FQGNSA. The CDR3 here is CASSRTANEKLFF. CDR3 nucleotides: TGTGCCAGCAGCAGGACAGCTAATGAAAAACTGTTTTTT. The whole variable domain, remainder taken from reference TRBV7-2 and TRBJ1-4, is GAGVSQSPSNKVTEKGKDVELRCDPISGHTALYWYRQSLGQGLEFLIYFQGNSAPDKSGLPSDRFSAERTGGSVSTLTIQRTQQEDSAVYLCASSRTANEKLFFGSGTQLSVL.

V and J are TRBV19 and TRBJ1-2, with 7 bases identical to TRBD1. V dropped 10 bases and J dropped 5; count of bases not matched to a gene: 10. The CDR3 spans 13 residues. Germline-derived CDR1 and CDR2 are LNHDA and SQIVND (reference sequence). CDR3 DNA: TGTGCCACAAACAGGGGAGTAGGATATGGCTACACCTTC. Translated: CATNRGVGYGYTF. The whole variable domain, filled in from reference TRBV19 and TRBJ1-2, reads DGGITQSPKYLFRKEGQNVTLSCEQNLNHDAMYWYRQDPGQGLRLIYYSQIVNDFQKGDIAEGYSVSREKKESFPLTVTSAQKNPTAFYLCATNRGVGYGYTFGSGTRLTVV.

The chain has TRBV5-1 and TRBJ1-1, with D possibly matching TRBD1 (5 bases). V was cut by 4 bases and J by 0 bases, with 13 bases left in between. Looked up from germline, CDR1 is SGHRS and CDR2 is YFSETQ. The CDR3 is made up of 15 amino acids. The CDR3 DNA follows: TGCGCCAGCAGCCCCTGGGGGGGGGTGAACACTGAAGCTTTCTTT. Translation: CASSPWGGVNTEAFF.

This chain links TRBV6-4 with TRBJ2-3; 11 bases match TRBD1. The germline V gene has CDR1 MRHNA and CDR2 SNTAGT. The trim removed 0 bases at V and 4 bases at J, leaving 0 bases unmatched. This CDR3 has 15 residues. Here the CDR3 reads CASSDSGQGADTQYF. The CDR3 bases are TGTGCCAGCAGTGACTCGGGACAGGGGGCAGATACGCAGTATTTT.

The chain has TRBV19 and TRBJ2-3; 7 bases match TRBD2. In germline, CDR1 is LNHDA, CDR2 SQIVND (reference sequence). The CDR3 consists of 16 residues. Losses at the gene ends were 6 bases for V and 4 bases for J; bases not matched to a gene: 13. CDR3 protein: CASSYFPGGAADTQYF. As DNA, the CDR3 is TGTGCCAGTAGCTATTTTCCGGGAGGTGCGGCAGATACGCAGTATTTT.

The V and J genes are TRBV7-2 and TRBJ2-3, with D possibly being TRBD1 (6 bases). This CDR3 contains 13 residues. V was trimmed by 2 bases and J by 6 bases, leaving 9 bases between them. Germline assignment: CDR1 SGHTA and CDR2 FQGNSA. The CDR3 spells CASSLRGSDTQYF. As DNA, the CDR3 is TGTGCCAGCAGCTTAAGGGGGTCGGATACGCAGTATTTT.